The 11 T cell receptor beta chains reported below all come from one sample, sequenced in a study of CD8 T cells in ankylosing spondylitis. TCRdb recomputed calls from the 5' RACE reads with MiXCR, one row per CDR3 protein. The sample has about 260,000 distinct CDR3 sequences, roughly 20% seen once; the top ten hold under 8.5%. Sequencing used blood, either unsorted or a sorted T cell fraction (not recorded which). These receptor sequences come from a male donor with ankylosing spondylitis or in good health (not recorded which).

The CDR3 DNA reads TGTGCCAGCAGTTTAGTCGGGTCAACCTACGAGCAGTACGTC. Residues: CASSLVGSTYEQYV. The rearrangement links TRBV28 to TRBJ2-7; the D is unclear. V was clipped by 2 bases and J by 2 bases, with 10 bases between them. Germline V gene sequence: CDR1 MDHEN, CDR2 SYDVKM. The CDR3 totals 14 residues.

This clonotype was seen more than once but under ten times. J is TRBJ2-5 and V is TRBV29-1, with D uncertain. Between the trimmed V and J ends, which lost 7 bases and 1 base, there was a span of 16 bases. Germline values: CDR1 SQVTM, CDR2 ANQGSEA. The CDR3 length is 14 residues. The CDR3 loop is CSAGPSVTQETQYF. The CDR3 nucleotides read TGCAGCGCTGGACCATCCGTCACCCAAGAGACCCAGTACTTC.

This clonotype was found a few times. The chain uses TRBV10-3 and TRBJ2-2; D not resolved. This CDR3 is 14 amino acids long. Germline CDR1 reads ENHRY; CDR2 reads SYGVKD. Trimming left V 6 bases short and J 0 bases short, with 8 bases between. This CDR3 reads CAIRYTANTGELFF. CDR3 bases: TGTGCCATCAGGTACACGGCGAACACCGGGGAGCTGTTTTTT.

V gene TRBV20-1 combines with J gene TRBJ2-3, with 8 bases identical to TRBD2. V lost 1 base to trimming and J lost 2 bases; unmatched junction nucleotides: 8. Germline loops: CDR1 DFQATT, CDR2 SNEGSKA (reference sequence). The CDR3 is 16 amino acids. The CDR3 DNA sequence: TGCAGTGCTAGAGCCGCCCGGGAGGGGTTCACAGATACGCAGTATTTT. Encoded protein: CSARAAREGFTDTQYF.

The chain uses TRBV20-1 and TRBJ1-1; D gene uncertain. CDR3 length: 14 residues. CDR1 and CDR2 from the germline V gene are DFQATT and SNEGSKA (reference sequence). The germline V and J ends were trimmed by 5 bases and 6 bases, with 19 bases remaining between them. The CDR3 loop reads CSAFAMSKAAEAFF. CDR3 coding DNA: TGCAGTGCTTTCGCCATGAGCAAGGCGGCTGAAGCTTTCTTT.

This clonotype was detected ten times or more. J is TRBJ2-1 and V is TRBV20-1; D perhaps matches TRBD2 (5 bases). The germline V gene has CDR1 DFQATT and CDR2 SNEGSKA (reference sequence). The CDR3 sequence is 14 residues long. Trimming took off 6 bases at V and 7 bases at J, with 19 bases between the two ends. CDR3 loop: CSAEVHAAANEQFF. CDR3 bases: TGCAGTGCCGAGGTTCATGCAGCGGCGAATGAGCAGTTCTTC.

This clonotype was recorded many times. This chain uses TRBV12-3 or TRBV12-4 with TRBJ2-5, with 8 positions matching TRBD2. J gave up 4 bases and V 7 bases, and 11 bases lay outside the gene matches. The length of the CDR3 is 15 residues. The CDR3 here is CASIPSAGVGETQYF. In nucleotides, the CDR3 is TGTGCCAGCATCCCTTCAGCGGGAGTCGGAGAGACCCAGTACTTC.

The sample holds a few counts of this clonotype. The chain links TRBV11-2 to TRBJ2-7; possibly TRBD1 or TRBD2 for D (6 bases each). This CDR3 has 17 residues. The germline gives CDR1 SGHAT, CDR2 FQNNGV. V lost 4 bases and J 3 bases, leaving 22 bases between the germline ends. CDR3 coding DNA: TGTGCCAGCAGCTCAAGAGATACCGGGGGCTACTTCTACGAGCAGTACGTC. Residues: CASSSRDTGGYFYEQYV.

In this sample, this clonotype turned up many times. V and J are TRBV5-5 and TRBJ1-5; possibly TRBD1 for D (6 bases). Looked up from germline, CDR1 is SGHKS and CDR2 is YYEKEE (reference sequence). V gave up 4 bases and J gave up 8 bases, with 19 bases separating them. This CDR3 comprises 15 residues. CDR3 in amino acids: CASSPDAGGWEPQHF. Written as DNA, the CDR3 is TGTGCCAGCAGCCCCGACGCCGGGGGCTGGGAGCCCCAGCATTTT.

The chain carries TRBV28 and TRBJ2-3; D may be TRBD2 (7 bases). This CDR3 has 17 residues. V shed 1 base and J shed 7 bases, with 21 bases lying between them. Germline loops: CDR1 MDHEN, CDR2 SYDVKM. CDR3 DNA: TGTGCCAGCAGTTTATTCCGGCGGGGGCTCTCCACGAATACGCAGTATTTT. Translated, it gives CASSLFRRGLSTNTQYF.

The V gene is TRBV5-1, the J gene TRBJ2-3; TRBD2 agrees at 13 bases. The CDR3 spans 16 residues. After removal of 4 bases from V and 6 bases from J, the junction contained 8 bases not matched to a gene. The germline CDR1 and CDR2 sequences are SGHRS and YFSETQ. DNA for the CDR3: TGCGCCAGCAGCACAACTAGCGGGGGGGCTTCCGATACGCAGTATTTT. Encoded protein: CASSTTSGGASDTQYF.